One sample yielded the 3 T cell receptor beta chains listed below, sequenced in a study of blood T cell repertoires in COVID-19. TCRdb's table, derived via immunoSEQ multiplex PCR, lists solely in-frame clones and lacks some. The sample includes approximately 24,000 clones, approximately 94% of them seen just once. The sample comprised peripheral blood. The receptor source for this set is a woman aged 45-65 years with active COVID-19.

CDR3 sequence (DNA): TGTGCCAGCAGTTTACGCCGGGACTCCTACGAGCAGTACTTC. It yields the protein CASSLRRDSYEQYF. The gene calls are TRBV28 and TRBJ2-7, with D perhaps matching TRBD2 (5 bases). Trimming cost V 2 bases and J 0 bases, with 8 bases left between them. CDR1 is MDHEN and CDR2 is SYDVKM in the germline V gene. The CDR3 runs to 14 residues. Looking up the rest from reference TRBV28 and TRBJ2-7 gives the full variable domain: DVKVTQSSRYLVKRTGEKVFLECVQDMDHENMFWYRQDPGLGLRLIYFSYDVKMKEKGDIPEGYSVSREKKERFSLILESASTNQTSMYLCASSLRRDSYEQYFGPGTRLTVT.

The V call is TRBV28, the J call TRBJ1-5, with TRBD1 identical over 9 bases. V shed 4 bases and J 5 bases; nucleotides not matched to a gene: 3. The germline V gene encodes CDR1 MDHEN and CDR2 SYDVKM. This CDR3 comprises 14 residues. CDR3 protein: CASSSGQGDQPQHF. For the CDR3, the DNA is TGTGCCAGCAGTTCGGGACAGGGCGATCAGCCCCAGCATTTT.

J is TRBJ2-5 and V is TRBV18; 7 bases match TRBD2. From germline, CDR1 is KGHSH and CDR2 LQKENI. The CDR3 loop spans 15 amino acids. V gave up 2 bases and J gave up 5 bases; unmatched junction bases: 8. Here the CDR3 DNA reads TGTGCCAGCTCACCAAGGGAGGGAAGGTCGGAGACCCAGTACTTC. Translation: CASSPREGRSETQYF.